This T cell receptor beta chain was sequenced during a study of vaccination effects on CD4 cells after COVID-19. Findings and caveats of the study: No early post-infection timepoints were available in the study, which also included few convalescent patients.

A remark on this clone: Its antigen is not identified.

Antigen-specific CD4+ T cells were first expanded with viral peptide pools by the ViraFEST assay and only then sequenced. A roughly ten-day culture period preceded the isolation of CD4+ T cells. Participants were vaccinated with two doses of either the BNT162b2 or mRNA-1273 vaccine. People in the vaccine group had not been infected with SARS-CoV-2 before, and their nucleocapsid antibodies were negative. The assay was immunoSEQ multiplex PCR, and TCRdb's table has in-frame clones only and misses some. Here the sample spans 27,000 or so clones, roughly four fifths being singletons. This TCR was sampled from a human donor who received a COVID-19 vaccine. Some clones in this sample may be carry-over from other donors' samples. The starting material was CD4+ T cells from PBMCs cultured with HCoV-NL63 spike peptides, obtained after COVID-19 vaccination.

The CDR3 loop reads CASSPPGRGGSYNSPLHF. The CDR3 nucleotides read TGTGCCAGCAGTCCCCCTGGTCGGGGAGGCTCCTATAATTCACCCCTCCACTTT. The V gene is TRBV7-2, the J gene TRBJ1-6; D unresolved. V was cut by 6 bases and J by 0 bases, with 18 bases left in between. The CDR3 is 18 residues long. Germline V gene sequence: CDR1 SGHTA, CDR2 FQGNSA.